This T cell receptor (beta chain) was obtained from a study of blood T cells in healthy people across ages. The second PCR ran roughly 6 to 11 cycles with a sample-barcoded 5' primer and J-beta primers. Each CDR3 protein is one row after TCRdb ran MiXCR on the 5' RACE reads. The sample lists approximately 800,000 distinct CDR3 sequences, approximately 67% seen once, with about 27% in the top ten. This clonotype was detected once. Its antigen remains unidentified. Study-level results: Naive and antigen-experienced cells could not be conclusively compared, given unsorted PBMCs.

Trimming left V 1 base short and J 2 bases short, with 10 bases between. The CDR3 spans 15 residues. Germline values: CDR1 LGHNA, CDR2 YSLEER. J is TRBJ2-3 and V is TRBV4-3; no clear D gene. Sequenced input: blood. The sequence was collected from a man younger than 40 in good health. The CDR3 protein is CASSQGVGYTDTQYF. The CDR3, as DNA: TGCGCCAGCAGCCAAGGTGTGGGGTACACAGATACGCAGTATTTT.